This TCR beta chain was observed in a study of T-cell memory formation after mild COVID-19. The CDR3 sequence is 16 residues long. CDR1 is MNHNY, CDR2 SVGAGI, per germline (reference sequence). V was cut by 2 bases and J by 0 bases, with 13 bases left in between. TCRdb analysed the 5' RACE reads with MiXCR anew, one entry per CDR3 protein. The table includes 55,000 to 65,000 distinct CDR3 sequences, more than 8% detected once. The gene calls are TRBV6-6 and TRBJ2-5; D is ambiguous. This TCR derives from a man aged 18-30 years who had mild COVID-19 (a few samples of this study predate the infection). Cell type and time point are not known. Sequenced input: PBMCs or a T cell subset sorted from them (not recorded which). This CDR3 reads CASSYQFQLYQETQYF. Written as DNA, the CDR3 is TGTGCCAGCAGTTACCAATTCCAGTTGTACCAAGAGACCCAGTACTTC.